This TCR beta chain was obtained from a study of cytomegalovirus exposure and HLA in healthy donors. Primers included in the PCR were 60 Vbeta and 13 Jbeta primers. Profiled with immunoSEQ multiplex PCR; TCRdb holds only in-frame clones, not every one. The sample has around 85,000 clones, roughly 77% seen once. This CDR3 spans 17 amino acids. V lost 2 bases and J lost 1, with 16 bases in between. The germline V gene encodes CDR1 SSHAT and CDR2 FNYEAQ (reference sequence). Healthy bone marrow donors made up the donors. This receptor was identified in a man between 60 and 70 years old in good health and CMV-seronegative. The rearrangement joins TRBV7-7 to TRBJ2-3, with D possibly TRBD1 on 6 matching bases. The specimen sequenced was PBMCs. CDR3 bases: TGTGCCAGCAGCTTAAGACCCCGGGACACGGGCACAGATACGCAGTATTTT. As protein: CASSLRPRDTGTDTQYF.